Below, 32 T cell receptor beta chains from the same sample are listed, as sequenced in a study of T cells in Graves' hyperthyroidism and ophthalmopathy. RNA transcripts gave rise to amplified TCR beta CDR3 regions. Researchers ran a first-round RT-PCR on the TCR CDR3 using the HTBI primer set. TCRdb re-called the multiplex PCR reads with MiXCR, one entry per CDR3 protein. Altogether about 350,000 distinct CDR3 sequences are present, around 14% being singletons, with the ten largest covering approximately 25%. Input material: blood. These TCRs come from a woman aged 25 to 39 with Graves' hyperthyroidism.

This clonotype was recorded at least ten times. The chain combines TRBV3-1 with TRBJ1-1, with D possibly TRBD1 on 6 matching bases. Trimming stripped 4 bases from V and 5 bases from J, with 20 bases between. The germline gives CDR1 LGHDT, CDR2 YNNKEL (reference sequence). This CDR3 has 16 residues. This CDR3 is CASSRSYRDPGTEAFF. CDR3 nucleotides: TGTGCCAGCAGCCGTTCCTACAGGGACCCTGGGACTGAAGCTTTCTTT.

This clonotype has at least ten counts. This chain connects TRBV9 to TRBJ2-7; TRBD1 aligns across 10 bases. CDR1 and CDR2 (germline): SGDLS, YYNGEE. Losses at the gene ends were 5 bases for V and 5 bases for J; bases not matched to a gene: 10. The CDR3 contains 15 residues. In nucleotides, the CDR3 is TGTGCCAGCAGAATCACCGGGACAGGGGTTAACGAGCAGTACTTC. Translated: CASRITGTGVNEQYF. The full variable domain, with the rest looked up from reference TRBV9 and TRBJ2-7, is DSGVTQTPKHLITATGQRVTLRCSPRSGDLSVYWYQQSLDQGLQFLIQYYNGEERAKGNILERFSAQQFPDLHSELNLSSLELGDSALYFCASRITGTGVNEQYFGPGTRLTVT.

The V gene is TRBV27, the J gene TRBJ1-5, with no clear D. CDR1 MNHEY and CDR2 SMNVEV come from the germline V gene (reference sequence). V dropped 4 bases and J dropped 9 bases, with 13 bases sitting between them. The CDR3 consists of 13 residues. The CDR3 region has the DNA TGTGCCAGCAGTTCGACGCCGTTTAGGCCCCAGCATTTT. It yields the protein CASSSTPFRPQHF.

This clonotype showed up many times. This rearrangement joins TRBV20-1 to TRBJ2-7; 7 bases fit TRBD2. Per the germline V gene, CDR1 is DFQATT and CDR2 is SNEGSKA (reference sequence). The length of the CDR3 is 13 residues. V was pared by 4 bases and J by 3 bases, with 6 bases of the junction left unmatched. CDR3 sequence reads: CSATPRTSYEQYF. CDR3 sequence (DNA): TGCAGTGCTACCCCTCGGACTAGCTACGAGCAGTACTTC.

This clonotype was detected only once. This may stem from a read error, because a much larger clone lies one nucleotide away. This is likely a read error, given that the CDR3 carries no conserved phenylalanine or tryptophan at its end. CDR3 in amino acids: CASKRFGSGANVLTL. CDR3 bases: TGTGCCAGCAAGCGATTTGGCTCTGGGGCCAACGTCCTGACTCTC. V usage is TRBV28 and J usage is TRBJ2-6; D uncertain. The CDR3 covers 15 residues. Germline lookup yields CDR1 MDHEN and CDR2 SYDVKM. The germline V and J ends were trimmed by 7 bases and 0 bases, with 10 bases remaining between them.

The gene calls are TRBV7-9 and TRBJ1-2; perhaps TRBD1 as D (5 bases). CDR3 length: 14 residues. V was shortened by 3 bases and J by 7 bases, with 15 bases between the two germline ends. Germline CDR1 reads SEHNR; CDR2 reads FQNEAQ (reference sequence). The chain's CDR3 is CASSFGGGPPGYTF. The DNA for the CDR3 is TGTGCCAGCAGCTTCGGGGGAGGGCCCCCTGGCTACACCTTC.

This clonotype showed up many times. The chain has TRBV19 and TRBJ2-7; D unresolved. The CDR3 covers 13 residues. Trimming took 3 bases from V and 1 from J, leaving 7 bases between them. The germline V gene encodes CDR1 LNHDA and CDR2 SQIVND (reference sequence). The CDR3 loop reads CASSISGSYEQYF. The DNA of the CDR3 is TGTGCCAGTAGTATCTCCGGATCCTACGAGCAGTACTTC.

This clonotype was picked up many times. The CDR3 protein is CASSWTEAFF. In nucleotides, the CDR3 is TGTGCCAGCAGTTGGACAGAAGCTTTCTTT. The rearrangement links TRBV6-1 to TRBJ1-1, with D possibly being TRBD1 (5 bases). V shed 5 bases and J shed 8 bases, with 6 bases lying between them. Germline CDR1 is MNHNS and CDR2 is SASEGT. This CDR3 spans 10 amino acids.

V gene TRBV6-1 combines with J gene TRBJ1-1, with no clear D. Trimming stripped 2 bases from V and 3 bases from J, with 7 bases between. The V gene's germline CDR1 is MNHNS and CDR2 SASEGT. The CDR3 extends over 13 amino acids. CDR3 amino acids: CASSEYGDTEAFF. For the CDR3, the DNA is TGTGCCAGCAGTGAATATGGGGACACTGAAGCTTTCTTT.

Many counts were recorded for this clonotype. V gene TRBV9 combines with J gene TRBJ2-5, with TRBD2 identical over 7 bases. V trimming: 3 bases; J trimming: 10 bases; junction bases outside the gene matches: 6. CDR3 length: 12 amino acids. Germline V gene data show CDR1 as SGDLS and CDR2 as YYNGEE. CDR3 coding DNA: TGTGCCAGCAGCGGGGGAGGGAGTGGCCAGTACTTC. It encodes CASSGGGSGQYF.

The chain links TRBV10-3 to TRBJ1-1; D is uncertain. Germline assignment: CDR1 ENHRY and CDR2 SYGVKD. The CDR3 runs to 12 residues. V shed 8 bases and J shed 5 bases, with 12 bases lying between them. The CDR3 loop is CAIARDWTEAFF. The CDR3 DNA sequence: TGTGCCATCGCAAGGGATTGGACTGAAGCTTTCTTT.

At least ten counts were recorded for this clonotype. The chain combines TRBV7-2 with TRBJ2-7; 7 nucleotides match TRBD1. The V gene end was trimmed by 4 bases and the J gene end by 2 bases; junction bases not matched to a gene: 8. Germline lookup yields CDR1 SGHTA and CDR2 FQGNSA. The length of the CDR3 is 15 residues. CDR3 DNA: TGTGCCAGCAGCTCAAGGGGGCCTCCTACCTACGAGCAGTACTTC. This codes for CASSSRGPPTYEQYF.

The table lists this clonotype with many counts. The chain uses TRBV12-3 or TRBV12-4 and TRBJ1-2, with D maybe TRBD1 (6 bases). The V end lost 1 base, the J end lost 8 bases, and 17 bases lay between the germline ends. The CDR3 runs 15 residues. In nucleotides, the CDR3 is TGTGCCAGCAGTTTAGTGATGGGGCAGGGGTACGGCTACACCTTC. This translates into CASSLVMGQGYGYTF.

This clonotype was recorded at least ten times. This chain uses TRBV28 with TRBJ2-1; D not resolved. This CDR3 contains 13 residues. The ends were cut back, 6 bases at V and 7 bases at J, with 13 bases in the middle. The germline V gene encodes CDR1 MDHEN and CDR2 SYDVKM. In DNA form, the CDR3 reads TGTGCCAGCAGACGGGCCTTAGTGAATGAGCAGTTCTTC. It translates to CASRRALVNEQFF.

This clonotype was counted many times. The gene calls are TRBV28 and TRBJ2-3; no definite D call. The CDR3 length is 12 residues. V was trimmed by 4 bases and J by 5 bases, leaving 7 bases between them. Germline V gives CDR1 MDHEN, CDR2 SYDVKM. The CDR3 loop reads CASSSVGDTQYF. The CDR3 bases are TGTGCCAGCAGTTCGGTGGGAGATACGCAGTATTTT.

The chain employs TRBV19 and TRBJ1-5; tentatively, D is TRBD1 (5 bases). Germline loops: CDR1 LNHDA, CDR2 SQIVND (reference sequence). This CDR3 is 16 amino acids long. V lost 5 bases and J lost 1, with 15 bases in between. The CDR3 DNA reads TGTGCCAGTAGTCCTTGGGGGAGTCTCAGCAATCAGCCCCAGCATTTT. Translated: CASSPWGSLSNQPQHF.

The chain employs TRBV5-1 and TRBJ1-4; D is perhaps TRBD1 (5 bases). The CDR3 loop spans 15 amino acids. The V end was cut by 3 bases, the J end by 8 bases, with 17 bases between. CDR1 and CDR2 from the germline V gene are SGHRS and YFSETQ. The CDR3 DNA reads TGCGCCAGCAGCTCGTCAGGGACCCCGGGAGAAAAACTGTTTTTT. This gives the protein CASSSSGTPGEKLFF.

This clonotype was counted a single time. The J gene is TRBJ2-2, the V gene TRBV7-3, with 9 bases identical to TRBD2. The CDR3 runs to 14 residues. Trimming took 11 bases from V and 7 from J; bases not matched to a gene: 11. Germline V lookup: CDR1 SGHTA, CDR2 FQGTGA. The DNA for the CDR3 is TGTGCCGGGCTCCGGGGGACTAGCCTCGGGGAGCTGTTTTTT. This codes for CAGLRGTSLGELFF. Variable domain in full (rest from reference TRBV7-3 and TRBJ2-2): GAGVSQTPSNKVTEKGKYVELRCDPISGHTALYWYRQSLGQGPEFLIYFQGTGAADDSGLPNDRFFAVRPEGSVSTLKIQRTERGDSAVYLCAGLRGTSLGELFFGEGSRLTVL.

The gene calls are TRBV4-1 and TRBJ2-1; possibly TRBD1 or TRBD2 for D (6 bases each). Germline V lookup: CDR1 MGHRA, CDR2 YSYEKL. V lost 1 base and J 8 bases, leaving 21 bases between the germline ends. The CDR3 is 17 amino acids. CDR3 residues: CASSQGDAGPGGDEQFF. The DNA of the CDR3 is TGCGCCAGCAGCCAAGGGGACGCCGGGCCCGGGGGCGATGAGCAGTTCTTC.

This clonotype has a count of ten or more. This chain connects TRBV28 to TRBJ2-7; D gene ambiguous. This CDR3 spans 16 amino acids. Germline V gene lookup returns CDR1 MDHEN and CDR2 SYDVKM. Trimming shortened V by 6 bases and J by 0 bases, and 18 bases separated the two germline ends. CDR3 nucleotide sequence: TGTGCCAGCAGCTGGCCTACACGTAATTACTCCTACGAGCAGTACTTC. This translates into CASSWPTRNYSYEQYF.

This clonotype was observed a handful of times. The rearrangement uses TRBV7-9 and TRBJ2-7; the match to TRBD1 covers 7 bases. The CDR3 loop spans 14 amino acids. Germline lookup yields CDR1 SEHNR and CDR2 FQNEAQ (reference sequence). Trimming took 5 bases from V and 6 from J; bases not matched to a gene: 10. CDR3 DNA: TGTGCCAGCAGCCGGCAGGGGGTTGTGGCCGAGCAGTACTTC. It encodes CASSRQGVVAEQYF.

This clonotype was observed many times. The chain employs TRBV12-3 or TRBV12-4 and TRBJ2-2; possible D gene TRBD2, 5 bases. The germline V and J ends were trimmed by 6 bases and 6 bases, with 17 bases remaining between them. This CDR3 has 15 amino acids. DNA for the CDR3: TGTGCCAGCAGAAGGGAGACCCTACGACCCGGGGAGCTGTTTTTT. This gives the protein CASRRETLRPGELFF.

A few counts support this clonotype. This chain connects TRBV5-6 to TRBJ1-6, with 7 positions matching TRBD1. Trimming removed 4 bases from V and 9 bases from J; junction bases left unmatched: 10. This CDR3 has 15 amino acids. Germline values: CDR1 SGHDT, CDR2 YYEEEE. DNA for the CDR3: TGTGCCAGCAGCGGAGGAGGGGGCGCGATTTCACCCCTCCACTTT. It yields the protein CASSGGGGAISPLHF. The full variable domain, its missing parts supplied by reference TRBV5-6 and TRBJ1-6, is DAGVTQSPTHLIKTRGQQVTLRCSPKSGHDTVSWYQQALGQGPQFIFQYYEEEERQRGNFPDRFSGHQFPNYSSELNVNALLLGDSALYLCASSGGGGAISPLHFGNGTRLTVT.

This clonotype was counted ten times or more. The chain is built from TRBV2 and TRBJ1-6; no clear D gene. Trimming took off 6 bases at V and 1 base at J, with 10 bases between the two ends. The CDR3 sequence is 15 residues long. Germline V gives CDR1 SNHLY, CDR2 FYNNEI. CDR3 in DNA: TGTGCCAGCAGGCCGGGAGGTTCCTATAATTCACCCCTCCACTTT. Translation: CASRPGGSYNSPLHF.

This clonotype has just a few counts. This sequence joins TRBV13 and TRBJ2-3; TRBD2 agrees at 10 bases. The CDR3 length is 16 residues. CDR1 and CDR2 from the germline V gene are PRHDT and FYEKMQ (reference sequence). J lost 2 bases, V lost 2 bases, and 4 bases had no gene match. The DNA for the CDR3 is TGTGCCAGCAGCTTATTTCTAGCGGGAGCCACAGATACGCAGTATTTT. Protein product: CASSLFLAGATDTQYF.

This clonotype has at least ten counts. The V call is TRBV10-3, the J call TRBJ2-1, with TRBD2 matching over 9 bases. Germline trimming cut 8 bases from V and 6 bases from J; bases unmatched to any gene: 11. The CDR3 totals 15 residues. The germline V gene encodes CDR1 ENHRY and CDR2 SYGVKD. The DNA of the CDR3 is TGTGCCATCGCCTTAGGGCGGGAGGGCCGCAATGAGCAGTTCTTC. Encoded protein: CAIALGREGRNEQFF.

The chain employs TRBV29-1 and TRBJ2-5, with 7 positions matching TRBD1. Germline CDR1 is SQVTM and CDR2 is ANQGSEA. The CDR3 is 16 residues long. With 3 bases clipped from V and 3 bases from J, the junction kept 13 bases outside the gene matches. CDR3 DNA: TGCAGCGTTGAGGGGGCCAGGGGGTTTGGGGAAGAGACCCAGTACTTC. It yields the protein CSVEGARGFGEETQYF.

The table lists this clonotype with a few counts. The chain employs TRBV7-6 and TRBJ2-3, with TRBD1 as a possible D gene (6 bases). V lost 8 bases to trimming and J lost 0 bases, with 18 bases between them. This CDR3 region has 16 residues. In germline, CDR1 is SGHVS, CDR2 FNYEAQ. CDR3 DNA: TGTGCCAGCTTTGGCAAGGGGGAAACTAGCACAGATACGCAGTATTTT. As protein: CASFGKGETSTDTQYF.

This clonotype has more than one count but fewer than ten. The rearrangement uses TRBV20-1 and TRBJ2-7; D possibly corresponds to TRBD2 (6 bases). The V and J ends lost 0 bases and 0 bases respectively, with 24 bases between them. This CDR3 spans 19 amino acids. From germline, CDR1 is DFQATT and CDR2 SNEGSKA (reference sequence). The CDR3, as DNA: TGCAGTGCTAGAGATCGAGGACTACCCGACCGGCAAAGCTCCTACGAGCAGTACTTC. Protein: CSARDRGLPDRQSSYEQYF.

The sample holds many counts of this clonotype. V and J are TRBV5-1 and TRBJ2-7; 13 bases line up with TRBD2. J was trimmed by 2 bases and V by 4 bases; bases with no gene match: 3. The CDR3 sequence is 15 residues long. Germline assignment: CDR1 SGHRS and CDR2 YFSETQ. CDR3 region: CASSVGLAGTYEQYF. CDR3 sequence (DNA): TGCGCCAGCAGCGTGGGACTAGCGGGAACCTACGAGCAGTACTTC.

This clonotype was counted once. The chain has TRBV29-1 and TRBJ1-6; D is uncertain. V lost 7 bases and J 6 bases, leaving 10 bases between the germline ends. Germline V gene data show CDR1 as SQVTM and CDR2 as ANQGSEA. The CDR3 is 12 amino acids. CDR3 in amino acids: CSAGEPNSPLHF. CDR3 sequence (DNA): TGCAGCGCTGGGGAACCTAATTCACCCCTCCACTTT.

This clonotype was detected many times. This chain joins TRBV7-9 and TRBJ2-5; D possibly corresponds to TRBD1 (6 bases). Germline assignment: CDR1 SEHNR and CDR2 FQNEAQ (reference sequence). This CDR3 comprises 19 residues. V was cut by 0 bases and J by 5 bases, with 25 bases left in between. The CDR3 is CASSLAPGHGKASRETQYF. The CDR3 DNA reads TGTGCCAGCAGCTTAGCCCCGGGACACGGCAAGGCTAGTCGGGAGACCCAGTACTTC.